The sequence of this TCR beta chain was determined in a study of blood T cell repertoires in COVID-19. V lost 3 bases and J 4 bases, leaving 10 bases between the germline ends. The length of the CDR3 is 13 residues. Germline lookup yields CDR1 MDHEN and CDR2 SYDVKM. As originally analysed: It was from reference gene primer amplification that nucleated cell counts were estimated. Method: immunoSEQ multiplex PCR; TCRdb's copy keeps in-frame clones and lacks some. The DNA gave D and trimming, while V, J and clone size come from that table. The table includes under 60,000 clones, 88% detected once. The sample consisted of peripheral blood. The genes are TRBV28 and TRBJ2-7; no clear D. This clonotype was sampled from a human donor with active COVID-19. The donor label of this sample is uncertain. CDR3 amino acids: CASSFSVPYEQYF. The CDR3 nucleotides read TGTGCCAGCAGTTTCTCGGTCCCATACGAGCAGTACTTC.